The 24 T cell receptor beta chains below were found in one sample sequenced in a study of CD4 T cells in relation to SARS-CoV-2 and coronaviruses. The antigens of these receptors remain unknown. Data came from immunoSEQ multiplex PCR; TCRdb stores just in-frame clones and leaves some out. The table has about 43,000 clones, around 80% seen once. The material sequenced was naive CD4+ T cells from PBMCs, cultured in vitro. Subset defined: naive CD4+ T cells isolated by negative enrichment. The receptor source for this set is an adult with COVID-19.

The rearrangement joins TRBV29-1 to TRBJ2-2; D is perhaps TRBD2 (6 bases). CDR1 and CDR2 (germline): SQVTM, ANQGSEA. The V gene lost 6 bases and the J gene lost 0 bases, with 11 bases spanning the gap. The CDR3 runs 14 residues. DNA of the CDR3: TGCAGCGTGGCCGGGAGCACGAACACCGGGGAGCTGTTTTTT. It encodes CSVAGSTNTGELFF.

The chain has TRBV28 and TRBJ2-1; 8 nucleotides align to TRBD1. The CDR3 loop spans 15 amino acids. The V segment lost 2 bases and the J segment 4 bases; nucleotides outside the gene matches: 4. Germline CDR1 is MDHEN and CDR2 is SYDVKM. The CDR3 DNA follows: TGTGCCAGCAGTTTACCGGGACAGGCATACAATGAGCAGTTCTTC. Protein: CASSLPGQAYNEQFF. The full variable domain, completed using reference TRBV28 and TRBJ2-1, is DVKVTQSSRYLVKRTGEKVFLECVQDMDHENMFWYRQDPGLGLRLIYFSYDVKMKEKGDIPEGYSVSREKKERFSLILESASTNQTSMYLCASSLPGQAYNEQFFGPGTRLTVL.

The chain employs TRBV2 and TRBJ2-5, with D perhaps given as TRBD1 or TRBD2 (5 bases each). The V gene lost 1 base and the J gene lost 7 bases, with 10 bases spanning the gap. Per the germline V gene, CDR1 is SNHLY and CDR2 is FYNNEI. The CDR3 runs to 13 residues. The CDR3 reads CASSEGGGGTQYF. The CDR3, as DNA: TGTGCCAGCAGTGAAGGTGGTGGGGGGACCCAGTACTTC.

This chain uses TRBV10-1 with TRBJ2-1, with 13 bases aligning to TRBD2. This CDR3 is built from 15 residues. The junction had 6 bases not matched to a gene; V was cut back by 0 bases and J by 13 bases. Germline CDR1 and CDR2: WNHNN and SYGVQD (reference sequence). CDR3 sequence: CASSESGLAGRPQFF. CDR3 bases: TGCGCCAGCAGTGAGTCGGGACTAGCGGGAAGGCCACAGTTCTTC.

In its sample, this clone was seen once. The chain has TRBV18 and TRBJ2-7, with D unresolved. Trimming took off 2 bases at V and 6 bases at J, with 8 bases between the two ends. The germline V gene encodes CDR1 KGHSH and CDR2 LQKENI. This CDR3 is built from 12 residues. CDR3 sequence: CASSPTRVEQYF. Here the CDR3 DNA reads TGTGCCAGCTCACCAACACGGGTCGAGCAGTACTTC.

This clone was seen only once. V usage is TRBV11-3 and J usage is TRBJ2-3; tentatively, D is TRBD2 (6 bases). There are 13 residues in the CDR3. V lost 8 bases to trimming and J lost 1 base, with 10 bases between them. Per germline, CDR1 SGHNT and CDR2 YENEEA. The CDR3 sequence is CASAPSGTDTQYF. DNA for the CDR3: TGTGCCAGCGCTCCTAGCGGCACAGATACGCAGTATTTT.

The gene calls are TRBV7-8 and TRBJ2-7, with D possibly TRBD2 on 6 matching bases. The V gene lost 3 bases and the J gene lost 6 bases, with 12 bases spanning the gap. Germline assignment: CDR1 SGHVS and CDR2 FQNEAQ. CDR3 length: 13 residues. The CDR3 DNA reads as TGTGCCAGCAGCTTTCAGGTCGGGGGCGAGCAGTACTTC. Translated: CASSFQVGGEQYF.

The rearrangement links TRBV6-6 to TRBJ2-7; 10 nucleotides line up with TRBD2. The CDR3 length is 15 residues. The germline gives CDR1 MNHNY, CDR2 SVGAGI (reference sequence). V lost 2 bases and J lost 3; bases outside the gene matches: 4. CDR3 DNA: TGTGCCAGCAGTTACAAGCTAGCGGGAGACTACGAGCAGTACTTC. It codes for CASSYKLAGDYEQYF.

The chain carries TRBV27 and TRBJ2-7; TRBD1 matches 12 bases. Germline CDR1 and CDR2: MNHEY and SMNVEV (reference sequence). The CDR3 is 16 residues long. Trimming removed 5 bases from V and 4 bases from J; junction bases left unmatched: 9. In nucleotides, the CDR3 is TGTGCCAGCAGTCCCGAGCCGGGACAGGGGGCTTACGAGCAGTACTTC. Translating it yields CASSPEPGQGAYEQYF.

This rearrangement joins TRBV9 to TRBJ1-5; D perhaps matches TRBD1 (5 bases). This CDR3 has 14 amino acids. The V gene lost 3 bases and the J gene lost 3 bases, with 10 bases spanning the gap. Germline-derived CDR1 and CDR2 are SGDLS and YYNGEE. This chain's CDR3 is CASSGNGANQPQHF. The CDR3 DNA follows: TGTGCCAGCAGCGGGAATGGGGCCAATCAGCCCCAGCATTTT.

This sequence joins TRBV28 and TRBJ2-1; no definite D call. Per germline, CDR1 MDHEN and CDR2 SYDVKM. The CDR3 sequence is 12 residues long. The germline V and J ends were trimmed by 1 base and 7 bases, with 5 bases remaining between them. CDR3 DNA: TGTGCCAGCAGTTTATTAGGGAATGAGCAGTTCTTC. Translation gives CASSLLGNEQFF.

This clone was seen only once. The rearrangement links TRBV5-1 to TRBJ2-5, with TRBD1 matching 7 bases. The CDR3 loop spans 14 amino acids. In germline, CDR1 is SGHRS, CDR2 YFSETQ. Trimming cost V 4 bases and J 2 bases; bases outside gene matches: 5. CDR3 in amino acids: CASSIGDSQETQYF. The CDR3 DNA follows: TGCGCCAGCAGCATTGGGGACAGTCAAGAGACCCAGTACTTC.

The chain combines TRBV19 with TRBJ2-4, with TRBD2 matching 8 bases. The CDR3 is 16 amino acids. V lost 6 bases and J lost 8; bases outside the gene matches: 15. Germline loops: CDR1 LNHDA, CDR2 SQIVND (reference sequence). The DNA of the CDR3 is TGTGCCAGTAGACCTTCGGGGGGGGAGTTGTTGGACATTCAGTACTTC. Translation gives CASRPSGGELLDIQYF.

This clone has just a few counts. The rearrangement uses TRBV30 and TRBJ2-7; D is uncertain. The CDR3 runs to 12 residues. V was trimmed by 0 bases and J by 3 bases, leaving 6 bases between them. CDR1 GTSNPN and CDR2 SVGIG come from the germline V gene (reference sequence). CDR3 protein: CAWSVGFYEQYF. CDR3 DNA sequence: TGTGCCTGGAGTGTCGGGTTCTACGAGCAGTACTTC.

The chain joins TRBV2 to TRBJ2-3, with a tentative D call TRBD2 (5 bases). CDR1 is SNHLY and CDR2 is FYNNEI in the germline V gene. The ends were cut back, 6 bases at V and 3 bases at J, with 10 bases in the middle. The CDR3 contains 13 residues. CDR3 bases: TGTGCCAGCAGGGACTCCTTTACAGATACGCAGTATTTT. Translating it yields CASRDSFTDTQYF. The whole variable domain, filled in from reference TRBV2 and TRBJ2-3, reads EPEVTQTPSHQVTQMGQEVILRCVPISNHLYFYWYRQILGQKVEFLVSFYNNEISEKSEIFDDQFSVERPDGSNFTLKIRSTKLEDSAMYFCASRDSFTDTQYFGPGTRLTVL.

The chain is built from TRBV30 and TRBJ2-7, with 7 positions matching TRBD1. The CDR3 covers 15 residues. Germline V gene lookup returns CDR1 GTSNPN and CDR2 SVGIG (reference sequence). The trim removed 1 base at V and 7 bases at J, leaving 13 bases unmatched. In DNA form, the CDR3 reads TGTGCCTGGAGTGCTCTCGGCCTAAGGGGGCGGGAGCAGTACTTC. Encoded protein: CAWSALGLRGREQYF.

The gene calls are TRBV5-1 and TRBJ2-5, with 7 bases fitting TRBD1. The germline CDR1 and CDR2 sequences are SGHRS and YFSETQ. J lost 5 bases, V lost 1 base, and 5 bases had no gene match. The CDR3 loop spans 14 amino acids. The CDR3 sequence is CASSLSTGVETQYF. CDR3 DNA sequence: TGCGCCAGCAGCTTGTCAACAGGGGTGGAGACCCAGTACTTC.

The genes are TRBV28 and TRBJ2-7; no firm D call. The CDR3 consists of 15 residues. Trimming took 3 bases from V and 2 from J, leaving 14 bases between them. Germline V lookup: CDR1 MDHEN, CDR2 SYDVKM. The CDR3 here is CASSLYVKLPYEQYF. The CDR3 nucleotides read TGTGCCAGCAGTTTGTATGTGAAGCTTCCCTACGAGCAGTACTTC.

The chain uses TRBV5-1 and TRBJ2-3, with D tentatively TRBD1 (6 bases). The ends were cut back, 4 bases at V and 2 bases at J, with 20 bases in the middle. Germline assignment: CDR1 SGHRS and CDR2 YFSETQ. This CDR3 contains 17 residues. CDR3 in amino acids: CASSVEVAGATTDTQYF. The CDR3 region has the DNA TGCGCCAGCAGCGTGGAAGTAGCAGGGGCCACCACAGATACGCAGTATTTT.

The V gene is TRBV7-6, the J gene TRBJ2-3, with a weak D call TRBD1 (5 bases). Per the germline V gene, CDR1 is SGHVS and CDR2 is FNYEAQ. This CDR3 contains 16 residues. Trimming removed 5 bases at V and 0 bases at J, with 15 bases between. In DNA form, the CDR3 reads TGTGCCAGCAGCCAGTTGACAGCGACCAGCACAGATACGCAGTATTTT. As protein: CASSQLTATSTDTQYF.

This sequence joins TRBV27 and TRBJ1-2; possible D gene TRBD1, 5 bases. Trimming cost V 4 bases and J 6 bases, with 18 bases left between them. In germline, CDR1 is MNHEY, CDR2 SMNVEV (reference sequence). The CDR3 is 15 amino acids. The CDR3 loop is CASSSSSRQMDGYTF. CDR3 nucleotides: TGTGCCAGCAGTTCATCTTCCCGACAGATGGATGGCTACACCTTC.

The chain carries TRBV14 and TRBJ2-2, with 8 bases identical to TRBD2. V was pared by 2 bases and J by 5 bases, with 7 bases of the junction left unmatched. CDR3 size: 16 residues. CDR1 and CDR2 from the germline V gene are SGHDN and FVKESK. The CDR3 spells CASSQRAGVRTGELFF. Here the CDR3 DNA reads TGTGCCAGCAGCCAAAGAGCGGGAGTTCGTACCGGGGAGCTGTTTTTT.

CDR3 nucleotide sequence: TGTGCCACCAGTGAGCAGGGACTAGCGGGAGGATCTTGGACAGATACGCAGTATTTT. Translation: CATSEQGLAGGSWTDTQYF. The chain carries TRBV24-1 and TRBJ2-3; 15 bases line up with TRBD2. The CDR3 runs to 19 residues. After removal of 4 bases from V and 3 bases from J, the junction contained 10 bases not matched to a gene. From germline, CDR1 is KGHDR and CDR2 SFDVKD.

J is TRBJ2-7 and V is TRBV3-1 (or the pseudogene TRBV3-2); D might be TRBD1 (6 bases). V was cut by 4 bases and J by 2 bases, with 9 bases left in between. There are 13 residues in the CDR3. Looked up from germline, CDR1 is LGHDT and CDR2 is YNNKEL (reference sequence). DNA for the CDR3: TGTGCCAGCAGCCGGACAGTAGCCTACGAGCAGTACTTC. Translation: CASSRTVAYEQYF.